This note documents a single T cell receptor (beta chain) sequence. The data were taken from a study of OX40 agonist ivuxolimab in advanced cancers. The germline V gene has CDR1 MDHEN and CDR2 SYDVKM. V lost 4 bases and J 7 bases, leaving 17 bases between the germline ends. The CDR3 length is 14 residues. This table comes from immunoSEQ multiplex PCR, and its TCRdb copy is limited to in-frame clones, with some not included. This sample has 76,000 or so clones, with around nine tenths found just once. The starting material was CD4+ or CD8+ T cells sorted from blood, obtained in a trial of the OX40 agonist ivuxolimab. The source is an adult with an advanced solid tumor such as melanoma, head and neck, liver or kidney cancer. The genes are TRBV28 and TRBJ2-7; D gene ambiguous. CDR3 sequence reads: CASSSPTKGNEQYF. CDR3 sequence (DNA): TGTGCCAGCAGTTCCCCGACGAAAGGGAATGAGCAGTACTTC.